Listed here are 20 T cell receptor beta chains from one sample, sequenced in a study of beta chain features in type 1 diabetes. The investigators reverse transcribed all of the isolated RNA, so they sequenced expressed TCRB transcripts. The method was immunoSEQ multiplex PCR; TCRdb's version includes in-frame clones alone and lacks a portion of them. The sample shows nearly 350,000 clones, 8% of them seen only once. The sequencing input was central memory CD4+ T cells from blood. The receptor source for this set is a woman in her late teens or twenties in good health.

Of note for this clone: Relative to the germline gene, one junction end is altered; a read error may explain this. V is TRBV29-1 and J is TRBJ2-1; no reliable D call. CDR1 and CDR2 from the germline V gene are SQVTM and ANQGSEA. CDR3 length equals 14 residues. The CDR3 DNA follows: TGCAGCGCTGAACTTTCGCTGAATACAAGGTTGCAGTTCTTC. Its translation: CSAELSLNTRLQFF.

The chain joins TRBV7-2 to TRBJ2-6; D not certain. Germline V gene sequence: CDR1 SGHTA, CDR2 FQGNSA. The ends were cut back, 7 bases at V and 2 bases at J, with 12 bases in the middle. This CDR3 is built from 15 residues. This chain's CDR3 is CASTDFVTGANVLTF. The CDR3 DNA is TGTGCCAGCACCGATTTCGTAACTGGGGCCAACGTCCTGACTTTC.

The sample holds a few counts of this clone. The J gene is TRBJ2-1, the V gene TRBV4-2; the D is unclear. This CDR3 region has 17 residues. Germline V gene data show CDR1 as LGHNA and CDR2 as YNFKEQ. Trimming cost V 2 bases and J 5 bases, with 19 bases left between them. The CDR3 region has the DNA TGTGCCAGCAGCCAATCCCTGAGAATGGAAAAAAACAATGAGCAGTTCTTC. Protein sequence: CASSQSLRMEKNNEQFF.

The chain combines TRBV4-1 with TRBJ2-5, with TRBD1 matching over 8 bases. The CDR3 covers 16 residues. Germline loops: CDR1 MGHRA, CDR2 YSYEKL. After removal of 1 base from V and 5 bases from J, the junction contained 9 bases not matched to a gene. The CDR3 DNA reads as TGCGCCAGCAGCCAAGGCCCTGGGACAGGAGGGGAGACCCAGTACTTC. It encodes CASSQGPGTGGETQYF.

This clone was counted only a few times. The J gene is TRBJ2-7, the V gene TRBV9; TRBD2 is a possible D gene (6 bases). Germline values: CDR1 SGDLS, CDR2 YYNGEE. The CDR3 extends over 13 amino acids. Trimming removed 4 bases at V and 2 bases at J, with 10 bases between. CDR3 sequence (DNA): TGTGCCAGCAGCCGGGACTGGACCTACGAGCAGTACTTC. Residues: CASSRDWTYEQYF.

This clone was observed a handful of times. CDR3 residues: CASSLGEGRNTQYF. The DNA of the CDR3 is TGCGCCAGCAGCTTGGGTGAGGGGAGGAATACGCAGTATTTT. The genes are TRBV5-1 and TRBJ2-3; possible D gene TRBD2, 6 bases. Germline loops: CDR1 SGHRS, CDR2 YFSETQ. The V and J ends lost 0 bases and 7 bases respectively, with 12 bases between them. The CDR3 covers 14 residues.

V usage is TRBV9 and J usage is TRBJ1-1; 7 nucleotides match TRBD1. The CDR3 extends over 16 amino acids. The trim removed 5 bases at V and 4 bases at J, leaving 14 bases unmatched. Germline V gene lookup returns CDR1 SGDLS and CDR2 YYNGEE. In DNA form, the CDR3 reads TGTGCCAGCAGGTCAGCGGAGGGGACAGTTGCCACTGAAGCTTTCTTT. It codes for CASRSAEGTVATEAFF.

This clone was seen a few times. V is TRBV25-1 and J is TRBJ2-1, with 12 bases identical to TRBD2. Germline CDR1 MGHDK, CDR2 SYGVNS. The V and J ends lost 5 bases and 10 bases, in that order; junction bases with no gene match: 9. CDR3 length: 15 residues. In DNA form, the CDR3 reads TGTGCCAGCAGTACCGCTAGCGGGAGGGTTGGGGAGCAGTTCTTC. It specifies CASSTASGRVGEQFF.

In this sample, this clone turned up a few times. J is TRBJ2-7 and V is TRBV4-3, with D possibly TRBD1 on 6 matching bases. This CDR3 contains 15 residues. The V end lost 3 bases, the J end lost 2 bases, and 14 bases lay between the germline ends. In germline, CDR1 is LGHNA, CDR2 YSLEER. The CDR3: CASSQQQGFTYEQYF. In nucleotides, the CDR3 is TGCGCCAGCAGCCAGCAACAGGGATTTACCTACGAGCAGTACTTC.

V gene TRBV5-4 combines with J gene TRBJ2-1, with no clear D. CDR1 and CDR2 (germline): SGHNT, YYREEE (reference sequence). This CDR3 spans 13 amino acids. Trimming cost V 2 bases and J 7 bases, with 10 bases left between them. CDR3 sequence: CASSFFPGNEQFF. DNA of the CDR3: TGTGCCAGCAGCTTCTTTCCCGGGAATGAGCAGTTCTTC. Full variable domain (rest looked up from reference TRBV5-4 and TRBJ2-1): ETGVTQSPTHLIKTRGQQVTLRCSSQSGHNTVSWYQQALGQGPQFIFQYYREEENGRGNFPPRFSGLQFPNYSSELNVNALELDDSALYLCASSFFPGNEQFFGPGTRLTVL.

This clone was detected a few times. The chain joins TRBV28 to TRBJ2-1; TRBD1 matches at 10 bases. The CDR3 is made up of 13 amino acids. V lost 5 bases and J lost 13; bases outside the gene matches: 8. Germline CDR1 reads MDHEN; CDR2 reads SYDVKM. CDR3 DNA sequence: TGTGCCAGCAGTATCCCGGACAGGGGGACTCAGTTCTTC. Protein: CASSIPDRGTQFF.

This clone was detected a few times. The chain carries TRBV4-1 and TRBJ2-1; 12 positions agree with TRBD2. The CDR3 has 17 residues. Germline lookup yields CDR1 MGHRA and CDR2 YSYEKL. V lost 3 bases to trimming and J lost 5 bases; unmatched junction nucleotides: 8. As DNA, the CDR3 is TGCGCCAGCAGCCAGCGACTAGCGGGAGCCGGGGACAATGAGCAGTTCTTC. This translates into CASSQRLAGAGDNEQFF.

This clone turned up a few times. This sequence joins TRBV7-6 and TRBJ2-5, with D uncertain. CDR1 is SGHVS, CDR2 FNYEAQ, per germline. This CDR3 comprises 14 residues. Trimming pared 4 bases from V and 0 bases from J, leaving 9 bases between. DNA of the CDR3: TGTGCCAGCAGCTCCTCCACTAACCAAGAGACCCAGTACTTC. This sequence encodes CASSSSTNQETQYF.

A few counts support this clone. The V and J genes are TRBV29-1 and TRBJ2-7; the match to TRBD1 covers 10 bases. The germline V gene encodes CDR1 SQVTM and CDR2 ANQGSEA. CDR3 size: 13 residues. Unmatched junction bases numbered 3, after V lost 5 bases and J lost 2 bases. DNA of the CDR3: TGCAGCGTTAGACAGGGGGCGGCCTACGAGCAGTACTTC. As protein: CSVRQGAAYEQYF.

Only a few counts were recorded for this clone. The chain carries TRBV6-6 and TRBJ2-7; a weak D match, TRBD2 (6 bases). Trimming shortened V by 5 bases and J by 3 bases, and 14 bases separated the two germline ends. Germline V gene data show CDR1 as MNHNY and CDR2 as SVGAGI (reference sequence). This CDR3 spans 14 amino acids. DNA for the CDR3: TGTGCCAGCAGTCCCGGGAGCAGGAACTACGAGCAGTACTTC. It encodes CASSPGSRNYEQYF.

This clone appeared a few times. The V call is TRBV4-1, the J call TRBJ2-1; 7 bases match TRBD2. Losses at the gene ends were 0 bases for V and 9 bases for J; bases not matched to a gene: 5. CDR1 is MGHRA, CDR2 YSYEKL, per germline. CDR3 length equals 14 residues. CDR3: CASSQDVGRREQFF. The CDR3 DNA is TGCGCCAGCAGCCAAGATGTCGGGAGGCGTGAGCAGTTCTTC.

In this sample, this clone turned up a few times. The DNA for the CDR3 is TGTGCCAGTAGTAGGGGAGATGGCTACGAGCAGTACTTC. This sequence encodes CASSRGDGYEQYF. The chain combines TRBV19 with TRBJ2-7, with D possibly TRBD2 on 5 matching bases. Trimming pared 4 bases from V and 3 bases from J, leaving 10 bases between. This CDR3 comprises 13 residues. The germline V gene encodes CDR1 LNHDA and CDR2 SQIVND (reference sequence).

Here the CDR3 reads CASSLYGDGYTF. The CDR3 nucleotides are TGTGCCAGCAGTTTATATGGGGATGGCTACACCTTC. The chain couples TRBV28 to TRBJ1-2; D remains unclear. V lost 1 base and J lost 6, with 6 bases in between. CDR3 size: 12 residues. Germline values: CDR1 MDHEN, CDR2 SYDVKM.

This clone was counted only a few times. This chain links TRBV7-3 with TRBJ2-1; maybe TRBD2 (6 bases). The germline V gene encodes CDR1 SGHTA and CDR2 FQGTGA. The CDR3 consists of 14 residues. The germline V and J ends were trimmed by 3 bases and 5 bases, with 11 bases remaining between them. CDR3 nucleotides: TGTGCCAGCAGCTTCGGGACTCGAAACAATGAGCAGTTCTTC. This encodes CASSFGTRNNEQFF.

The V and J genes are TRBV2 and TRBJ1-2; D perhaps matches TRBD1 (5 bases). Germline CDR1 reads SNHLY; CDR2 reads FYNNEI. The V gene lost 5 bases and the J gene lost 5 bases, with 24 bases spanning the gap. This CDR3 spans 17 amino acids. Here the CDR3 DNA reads TGTGCCAGCAGTCCCACGGGCGCCAGGGTATTGGGATATGGCTACACCTTC. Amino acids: CASSPTGARVLGYGYTF.